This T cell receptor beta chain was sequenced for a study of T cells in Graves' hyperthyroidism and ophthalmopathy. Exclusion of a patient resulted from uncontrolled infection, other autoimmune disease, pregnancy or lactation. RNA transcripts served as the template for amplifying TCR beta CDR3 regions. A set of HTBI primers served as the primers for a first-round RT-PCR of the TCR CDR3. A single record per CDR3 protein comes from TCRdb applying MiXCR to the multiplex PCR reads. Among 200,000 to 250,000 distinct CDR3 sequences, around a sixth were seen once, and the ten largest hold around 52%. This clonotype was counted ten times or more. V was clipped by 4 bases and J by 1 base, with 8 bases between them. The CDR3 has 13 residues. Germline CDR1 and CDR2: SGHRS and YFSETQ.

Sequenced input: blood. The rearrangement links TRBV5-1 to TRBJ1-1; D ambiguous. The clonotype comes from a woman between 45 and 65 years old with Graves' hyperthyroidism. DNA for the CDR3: TGCGCCAGCAGCCTGGAGGGGAACACTGAAGCTTTCTTT. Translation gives CASSLEGNTEAFF.